Below, 32 T cell receptor beta chains from the same sample are listed, as sequenced in a study of PD-1 blockade in classical Hodgkin lymphoma. Time point reported: cycle 4 day 1 (C4D1), after 5 to 7 weeks of nivolumab. Each of the patients experienced relapse following autologous stem cell transplantation, and their brentuximab vedotin exposure differed. TCRdb keeps only in-frame clones here, not all; method: immunoSEQ multiplex PCR. The sample has around 35,000 clones; around 74% are singletons. Here the sequenced sample was peripheral blood mononuclear cells (PBMCs), taken before the fourth cycle of nivolumab. The source is a human donor with classical Hodgkin lymphoma.

The chain couples TRBV27 to TRBJ1-2; weak D call: TRBD1 (5 bases). Germline V gene lookup returns CDR1 MNHEY and CDR2 SMNVEV (reference sequence). V was shortened by 4 bases and J by 6 bases, with 6 bases between the two germline ends. The CDR3 is made up of 11 amino acids. The CDR3 DNA reads TGTGCCAGCAGTTCGGGGGATGGCTACACCTTC. It translates to CASSSGDGYTF.

The CDR3 nucleotides are TGTGCCAGCAGCTTACGGTTAGGTTCAGATACGCAGTATTTT. Translated: CASSLRLGSDTQYF. The chain has TRBV7-2 and TRBJ2-3; D not resolved. The CDR3 loop spans 14 amino acids. Deletions cut 2 bases from V and 4 bases from J, with 10 bases between. Per germline, CDR1 SGHTA and CDR2 FQGNSA. The complete variable domain, with remaining parts taken from reference TRBV7-2 and TRBJ2-3, reads GAGVSQSPSNKVTEKGKDVELRCDPISGHTALYWYRQSLGQGLEFLIYFQGNSAPDKSGLPSDRFSAERTGGSVSTLTIQRTQQEDSAVYLCASSLRLGSDTQYFGPGTRLTVL.

This rearrangement joins TRBV6-6 to TRBJ2-2; TRBD2 matches at 9 bases. Germline trimming cut 4 bases from V and 6 bases from J; bases unmatched to any gene: 9. Germline CDR1 and CDR2: MNHNY and SVGAGI (reference sequence). This CDR3 comprises 16 residues. CDR3 loop: CASSFTGGRAAGELFF. The CDR3 DNA follows: TGTGCCAGCAGTTTCACGGGCGGGAGGGCCGCCGGGGAGCTGTTTTTT.

The chain links TRBV6-5 to TRBJ1-1; no clear D. Germline values: CDR1 MNHEY, CDR2 SVGAGI. Trimming shortened V by 0 bases and J by 6 bases, and 8 bases separated the two germline ends. The CDR3 contains 13 residues. The CDR3 nucleotides read TGTGCCAGCAGTTACTCAACGGGCGCTGAAGCTTTCTTT. As protein: CASSYSTGAEAFF.

The chain joins TRBV4-2 to TRBJ1-1; tentative D call: TRBD1 (6 bases). CDR3 size: 15 residues. Germline loops: CDR1 LGHNA, CDR2 YNFKEQ. V was cut by 1 base and J by 3 bases, with 12 bases left in between. DNA of the CDR3: TGTGCCAGCAGCCAAGGTCGGGGGGGCTACACTGAAGCTTTCTTT. It translates to CASSQGRGGYTEAFF.

The chain employs TRBV7-2 and TRBJ2-5; no definite D call. The V gene lost 3 bases and the J gene lost 6 bases, with 17 bases spanning the gap. Germline values: CDR1 SGHTA, CDR2 FQGNSA. The CDR3 has 15 residues. CDR3 nucleotides: TGTGCCAGCAGCTTTACGGGCCAGACCCTACAGACCCAGTACTTC. This encodes CASSFTGQTLQTQYF.

The chain carries TRBV10-3 and TRBJ1-1; 12 nucleotides agree with TRBD1. Per germline, CDR1 ENHRY and CDR2 SYGVKD. The CDR3 has 18 amino acids. Trimming cost V 0 bases and J 3 bases; bases outside gene matches: 8. In nucleotides, the CDR3 is TGTGCCATCAGTGAGTCGCTTGGGGACAGGGGGCTAGACACTGAAGCTTTCTTT. It codes for CAISESLGDRGLDTEAFF.

The chain employs TRBV19 and TRBJ2-7; D gene unclear. Per germline, CDR1 LNHDA and CDR2 SQIVND (reference sequence). The CDR3 loop spans 16 amino acids. Trimming pared 6 bases from V and 6 bases from J, leaving 24 bases between. In nucleotides, the CDR3 is TGTGCCAGTAGCCCGGGTGGTGGGATTCCACCAGGCGAGCAGTACTTC. Translation gives CASSPGGGIPPGEQYF.

The rearrangement joins TRBV29-1 to TRBJ2-7; 8 nucleotides match TRBD1. With 0 bases clipped from V and 6 bases from J, the junction kept 7 bases outside the gene matches. The CDR3 spans 14 residues. Per germline, CDR1 SQVTM and CDR2 ANQGSEA. The CDR3 nucleotides read TGCAGCGTTGAAGAGGGCCAGGGGGCTGGCGAGCAGTACTTC. Its translation is CSVEEGQGAGEQYF.

The chain combines TRBV7-9 with TRBJ2-7; D gene unclear. The germline V and J ends were trimmed by 11 bases and 6 bases, with 17 bases remaining between them. Germline V CDR1 and CDR2: SEHNR, FQNEAQ (reference sequence). This CDR3 is 12 amino acids long. The CDR3 loop reads CARPPLRREQYF. The CDR3 DNA reads as TGTGCCCGGCCGCCTCTCCGTCGCGAGCAGTACTTC.

This chain uses TRBV4-1 with TRBJ2-7; 8 bases match TRBD2. V shed 4 bases, J shed 0 bases, and the junction held 5 bases outside the gene matches. CDR3 length: 15 amino acids. Germline V gene data show CDR1 as MGHRA and CDR2 as YSYEKL. This chain's CDR3 is CASSPIAGSSYEQYF. CDR3 DNA: TGCGCCAGCAGCCCTATAGCGGGAAGCTCCTACGAGCAGTACTTC.

The CDR3 nucleotides are TGTGCCAGCAGCTTGTTGCAGGGGGGATATGGCTACACCTTC. Translating it yields CASSLLQGGYGYTF. The genes are TRBV5-8 and TRBJ1-2, with TRBD1 matching over 7 bases. V shed 1 base and J 5 bases; nucleotides not matched to a gene: 5. This CDR3 is 14 amino acids long. The germline V gene has CDR1 SGHTS and CDR2 YDEGEE.

J is TRBJ1-2 and V is TRBV10-3; a weak D match, TRBD1 (6 bases). The length of the CDR3 is 14 residues. Germline CDR1 ENHRY, CDR2 SYGVKD. Trimming took 9 bases from V and 3 from J, leaving 17 bases between them. CDR3 loop: CAIGPDRSDYGYTF. CDR3 sequence (DNA): TGTGCCATTGGCCCCGACAGGAGCGACTATGGCTACACCTTC.

The chain has TRBV9 and TRBJ2-7, with 7 positions matching TRBD2. CDR1 is SGDLS, CDR2 YYNGEE, per germline. The CDR3 extends over 17 amino acids. Trimming removed 0 bases from V and 5 bases from J; junction bases left unmatched: 14. CDR3 region: CASSVDGLTGGRNEQYF. For the CDR3, the DNA is TGTGCCAGCAGCGTAGATGGTCTCACGGGGGGAAGGAACGAGCAGTACTTC.

Here the CDR3 DNA reads TGTGCCAGCAGCGTAGTGGAAACTGAAGCTTTCTTT. This encodes CASSVVETEAFF. The V and J genes are TRBV9 and TRBJ1-1, with D unresolved. The germline V gene has CDR1 SGDLS and CDR2 YYNGEE. The CDR3 totals 12 residues. Trimming removed 0 bases at V and 5 bases at J, with 5 bases between. Supplemented by reference TRBV9 and TRBJ1-1, the full variable domain reads DSGVTQTPKHLITATGQRVTLRCSPRSGDLSVYWYQQSLDQGLQFLIQYYNGEERAKGNILERFSAQQFPDLHSELNLSSLELGDSALYFCASSVVETEAFFGQGTRLTVV.

The J gene is TRBJ1-1, the V gene TRBV7-9; D gene ambiguous. V was trimmed by 8 bases and J by 1 base, leaving 8 bases between them. CDR1 and CDR2 from the germline V gene are SEHNR and FQNEAQ (reference sequence). This CDR3 is built from 12 residues. Here the CDR3 reads CASQETNTEAFF. CDR3 nucleotides: TGTGCCAGCCAAGAGACGAACACTGAAGCTTTCTTT. The entire variable domain, with the rest obtained from reference TRBV7-9 and TRBJ1-1, is as follows: DTGVSQNPRHKITKRGQNVTFRCDPISEHNRLYWYRQTLGQGPEFLTYFQNEAQLEKSRLLSDRFSAERPKGSFSTLEIQRTEQGDSAMYLCASQETNTEAFFGQGTRLTVV.

The rearrangement joins TRBV27 to TRBJ2-7, with 7 bases matching TRBD1. Germline CDR1 and CDR2: MNHEY and SMNVEV (reference sequence). The CDR3 loop spans 13 amino acids. J was trimmed by 3 bases and V by 3 bases; bases with no gene match: 2. The CDR3 region is CASSFGTDYEQYF. The DNA for the CDR3 is TGTGCCAGCAGTTTCGGGACAGACTACGAGCAGTACTTC.

This chain uses TRBV11-3 with TRBJ2-3; 8 bases are shared with TRBD1. Per the germline V gene, CDR1 is SGHNT and CDR2 is YENEEA. The length of the CDR3 is 16 residues. V shed 5 bases, J shed 3 bases, and the junction held 10 bases outside the gene matches. The chain's CDR3 is CASSASPGGQTDTQYF. The CDR3 bases are TGTGCCAGCAGCGCTAGCCCAGGGGGCCAAACAGATACGCAGTATTTT.

The chain links TRBV4-3 to TRBJ1-5; TRBD1 might be the D (5 bases). V was trimmed by 5 bases and J by 3 bases, leaving 11 bases between them. The CDR3 is made up of 14 amino acids. Germline CDR1 is LGHNA and CDR2 is YSLEER. In nucleotides, the CDR3 is TGCGCCAGCAGCGCGACAGCTTACAATCAGCCCCAGCATTTT. Its protein is CASSATAYNQPQHF.

This chain joins TRBV10-3 and TRBJ2-1; weak D call: TRBD1 (5 bases). Trimming stripped 6 bases from V and 6 bases from J, with 12 bases between. Germline V gene lookup returns CDR1 ENHRY and CDR2 SYGVKD. This CDR3 is built from 13 residues. The CDR3 protein is CAIRAGMGNEQFF. CDR3 sequence (DNA): TGTGCCATCAGGGCAGGGATGGGCAATGAGCAGTTCTTC.

The chain is built from TRBV19 and TRBJ2-4; 11 positions match TRBD1. The germline gives CDR1 LNHDA, CDR2 SQIVND (reference sequence). V shed 11 bases, J shed 1 base, and the junction held 16 bases outside the gene matches. The CDR3 length is 18 residues. The CDR3 here is CAFSSEDRGLSAKNIQYF. DNA for the CDR3: TGTGCCTTTTCCTCCGAGGACAGGGGGCTCTCGGCCAAAAACATTCAGTACTTC.

V and J are TRBV6-5 and TRBJ2-3; the D call may be TRBD1 or TRBD2 (5 bases each). Germline-derived CDR1 and CDR2 are MNHEY and SVGAGI. Trimming took off 6 bases at V and 6 bases at J, with 16 bases between the two ends. The length of the CDR3 is 14 residues. Here the CDR3 reads CASSRDPPVDTQYF. The CDR3 nucleotides read TGTGCCAGCAGCCGGGACCCCCCGGTGGATACGCAGTATTTT.

The V call is TRBV7-2, the J call TRBJ2-5, with D tentatively TRBD1 (6 bases). Germline V CDR1 and CDR2: SGHTA, FQGNSA. V was clipped by 0 bases and J by 5 bases, with 19 bases between them. The CDR3 spans 17 residues. The CDR3 reads CASSLAVGTKVTETQYF. The CDR3 DNA sequence: TGTGCCAGCAGCTTAGCGGTAGGGACAAAAGTCACGGAGACCCAGTACTTC.

The chain uses TRBV9 and TRBJ2-7; 10 nucleotides line up with TRBD2. CDR1 and CDR2 from the germline V gene are SGDLS and YYNGEE. This CDR3 spans 14 amino acids. V was pared by 4 bases and J by 3 bases, with 4 bases of the junction left unmatched. CDR3 in amino acids: CASSPWTSGYEQYF. CDR3 nucleotide sequence: TGTGCCAGCAGCCCATGGACTAGCGGCTACGAGCAGTACTTC.

The CDR3 sequence: CASSSVRGARPYGYTF. DNA for the CDR3: TGTGCCAGCAGCTCAGTCCGGGGGGCGCGTCCCTATGGCTACACCTTC. This chain connects TRBV7-9 to TRBJ1-2; the D gene is possibly TRBD1 (6 bases). Trimming removed 4 bases at V and 4 bases at J, with 19 bases between. The CDR3 is 16 amino acids. The germline gives CDR1 SEHNR, CDR2 FQNEAQ (reference sequence).

This sequence joins TRBV5-6 and TRBJ1-1; 9 bases are a match to TRBD1. CDR1 SGHDT and CDR2 YYEEEE come from the germline V gene. The CDR3 totals 16 residues. J was trimmed by 0 bases and V by 3 bases; bases with no gene match: 6. CDR3 amino acids: CASSWGTGRLNTEAFF. The CDR3 DNA is TGTGCCAGCAGCTGGGGGACAGGGAGGTTGAACACTGAAGCTTTCTTT.

V gene TRBV12-5 combines with J gene TRBJ2-3; 8 bases match TRBD1. The V and J ends lost 5 bases and 3 bases, in that order; junction bases with no gene match: 10. In germline, CDR1 is LGHNT, CDR2 FRNRAP. The CDR3 is 16 residues long. CDR3 bases: TGTGCTAGTGGTACAACCCGGGACAGGACTACAGATACGCAGTATTTT. Encoded protein: CASGTTRDRTTDTQYF.

This chain uses TRBV2 with TRBJ1-5, with TRBD1 as a possible D gene (6 bases). Germline V gene lookup returns CDR1 SNHLY and CDR2 FYNNEI. V dropped 5 bases and J dropped 4 bases, with 12 bases sitting between them. This CDR3 spans 14 amino acids. The CDR3 coding sequence is TGTGCCAGCAGTCGCGGGGGCTTAAATCAGCCCCAGCATTTT. It codes for CASSRGGLNQPQHF.

The J gene is TRBJ2-5, the V gene TRBV29-1; possible D gene TRBD2, 6 bases. The germline V and J ends were trimmed by 7 bases and 5 bases, with 11 bases remaining between them. Germline V lookup: CDR1 SQVTM, CDR2 ANQGSEA. This CDR3 comprises 11 residues. The CDR3 bases are TGCAGCGCCCCCGGAGGGGAGACCCAGTACTTC. This codes for CSAPGGETQYF. Full variable domain (outside the CDR3, taken from reference TRBV29-1 and TRBJ2-5): SAVISQKPSRDICQRGTSLTIQCQVDSQVTMMFWYRQQPGQSLTLIATANQGSEATYESGFVIDKFPISRPNLTFSTLTVSNMSPEDSSIYLCSAPGGETQYFGPGTRLLVL.

The chain uses TRBV27 and TRBJ1-2; 7 bases are shared with TRBD1. V shed 2 bases, J shed 6 bases, and the junction held 6 bases outside the gene matches. In germline, CDR1 is MNHEY, CDR2 SMNVEV (reference sequence). This CDR3 is built from 14 residues. CDR3 protein: CASSLVGQPDGYTF. Here the CDR3 DNA reads TGTGCCAGCAGTTTAGTGGGACAGCCCGATGGCTACACCTTC.

The rearrangement links TRBV9 to TRBJ1-2; TRBD1 is a possible D gene (6 bases). The V end lost 3 bases, the J end lost 0 bases, and 12 bases lay between the germline ends. The germline V gene has CDR1 SGDLS and CDR2 YYNGEE. CDR3 length: 15 amino acids. Here the CDR3 DNA reads TGTGCCAGCAGCGCCGGACAGCCCTCTAACTATGGCTACACCTTC. It translates to CASSAGQPSNYGYTF. The full variable domain, its missing parts supplied by reference TRBV9 and TRBJ1-2, is DSGVTQTPKHLITATGQRVTLRCSPRSGDLSVYWYQQSLDQGLQFLIQYYNGEERAKGNILERFSAQQFPDLHSELNLSSLELGDSALYFCASSAGQPSNYGYTFGSGTRLTVV.

This clone was picked up a small number of times. This sequence joins TRBV13 and TRBJ2-1, with TRBD1 matching 8 bases. Trimming at V came to 7 bases and at J to 4 bases, leaving 12 bases not matched to a gene. The CDR3 extends over 16 amino acids. Germline loops: CDR1 PRHDT, CDR2 FYEKMQ (reference sequence). CDR3 amino acids: CASIRVQGGRYNEQFF. CDR3 nucleotide sequence: TGTGCCAGCATCCGAGTACAGGGGGGTCGTTACAATGAGCAGTTCTTC.